This T cell receptor (beta chain) comes out of a study of blood T cell repertoires in COVID-19. Study information: Both acute and convalescent COVID-19 samples were obtained from the United States, Italy and Spain. From T cells, B-cell-depleted T cells, or PBMCs came the material, which was cDNA or gDNA.

In the original workflow: Estimation of nucleated cell counts was performed using reference gene primer amplification. The protocol was immunoSEQ multiplex PCR, while the TCRdb copy is restricted to in-frame clones and leaves out a portion. The V and J calls and clone size were taken over from that table, and D and trimming were inferred from the DNA. The sample shows about 49,000 clones, approximately 90% of them seen only once. The CDR3 covers 15 residues. Germline V gene sequence: CDR1 MNHEY, CDR2 SVGAGI. The V end was cut by 9 bases, the J end by 4 bases, with 19 bases between. Specimen: peripheral blood. J is TRBJ1-5 and V is TRBV6-5, with TRBD1 as a possible D gene (6 bases). The clonotype was recovered from a human donor in a cohort sampled during active COVID-19. Here the CDR3 reads CASLLPGHWNQPQHF. The CDR3, as DNA: TGTGCCAGTTTACTACCGGGACATTGGAATCAGCCCCAGCATTTT.